This is a list of T cell receptor beta chains from one sample in a study of T cell responses to AZD1222 COVID-19 vaccine. Assay: immunoSEQ multiplex PCR; the TCRdb copy retains only in-frame clones and omits some. The sample has 180,000 or so clones, roughly nine tenths seen once; the top ten hold 1.3%. The specimen comprised peripheral blood, sampled 28 days after the second AZD1222 dose. The receptors shown here come from an adult who received the AZD1222 COVID-19 vaccine. CDR3s include the opening cysteine and the closing phenylalanine or tryptophan.

J gene,V gene,CDR3 protein
TRBJ1-4,TRBV6-5,CASNQGAGNEKLFF
TRBJ1-2,TRBV19,CASSMGGSIYGYTF
TRBJ1-2,TRBV5-6,CASSLDRAYGYTF
TRBJ1-4,TRBV5-7,CASSPDRERCVATNEKLFF
TRBJ1-4,TRBV5-4,CASSLAVESEKLFF
TRBJ2-7,TRBV9,CASSPRTSGSYEQYF
TRBJ1-2,TRBV6-2/TRBV6-3,CASSASGYGYTF
TRBJ2-4,TRBV28,CASSSGGQGNIQYF
TRBJ1-1,TRBV7-2,CASSLVGSMNTEAFF
TRBJ1-1,TRBV3-1/TRBV3-2,CASSQARWTEAFF
TRBJ1-1,TRBV12-3/TRBV12-4,CASSYGTEAFF
TRBJ1-6,TRBV3-1/TRBV3-2,CASSRGTGRSPLHF
TRBJ1-1,TRBV19,CASNPGTLNTEAFF
TRBJ2-2,TRBV9,CASSVVDSNTGELFF
TRBJ1-4,TRBV27,CANQSGQEIGEGLTNEKLFF
TRBJ1-2,TRBV6-6,CASSYNFQTRGYTF
TRBJ2-1,TRBV7-7,CASSPGLAGGELDNEQFF
TRBJ2-3,TRBV19,CASSTTRPLGTDTQYF
TRBJ1-1,TRBV28,CASNWDRSTEAFF
TRBJ2-3,TRBV7-3,CASSSGTYTDTQYF
TRBJ2-7,TRBV7-2,CASSRIAGGQSPKSYEQYF
TRBJ2-3,TRBV12-5,CASAQGFNPDTQYF
TRBJ2-2,TRBV2,CARGRGGTYTGELFF
TRBJ1-1,TRBV7-2,CASSLKKYGNTEAFF
TRBJ1-1,TRBV11-2,CASSSRRTGVNTEAFF
TRBJ1-1,TRBV19,CASSPHRDHGAEAFF
TRBJ1-5,TRBV19,CASSIFAGAQPQHF
TRBJ1-1,TRBV6-5,CASSLGGVKEAFF
TRBJ2-2,TRBV12-5,CASGFGFTGELFF
TRBJ1-1,TRBV4-1,CASSQPYREGTEAFF
TRBJ2-2,TRBV20-1,CSALAGELFF
TRBJ2-1,TRBV6-2/TRBV6-3,CASSRWSSGVSSYNEQFF
TRBJ1-3,TRBV2,CASSEAPSGAHSGNTIYF
TRBJ2-7,TRBV18,CASSSQVQATGEQYF
TRBJ1-5,TRBV28,CASSLNWSNQPQHF
TRBJ1-2,TRBV3-1/TRBV3-2,CASSQGGGGYTF
TRBJ1-1,TRBV11-2,CASSLSLTGNMNTEAFF
TRBJ2-1,TRBV21-1,CASGSSGRTYNEQFF
TRBJ2-3,TRBV7-3,CASSLGAGPTDTQYF
TRBJ2-5,TRBV2,CASRQNPGTTAEETQYF
TRBJ1-2,TRBV5-1,CASSLAVGLAGYGYTF
TRBJ1-1,TRBV5-6,CASSLVPGFGTEAFF
TRBJ1-2,TRBV2,CASSVGELYGYTF
TRBJ1-5,TRBV6-1,CASSEINQPQHF
TRBJ1-2,TRBV6-2/TRBV6-3,CASSYRSTNGYTF
TRBJ2-1,TRBV27,CASSLGLAGYNEQFF